Given below is one T cell receptor beta chain in context. This record belongs to a study of cytomegalovirus exposure and HLA in healthy donors. V lost 6 bases and J lost 7, with 21 bases in between. CDR3 length equals 15 residues. Germline CDR1 reads KGHSH; CDR2 reads LQKENI. This PCR relied on a set of 60 Vbeta primers and 13 Jbeta primers. Libraries were prepared by immunoSEQ multiplex PCR; TCRdb keeps only in-frame clonotypes and omits some of them. In the table there are fewer than 150,000 clones, about 61% of which are singletons. The origin of this receptor is a man younger than 35 in good health and CMV-seropositive. Sequencing was carried out using PBMCs. V is TRBV18 and J is TRBJ1-1, with D possibly being TRBD1 (5 bases). The chain's CDR3 is CASSSPPGGIGEAFF. DNA for the CDR3: TGTGCCAGCTCCTCTCCTCCTGGGGGGATTGGTGAAGCTTTCTTT.